This T cell receptor (beta chain) derives from a study of regulatory and conventional T cells in RAG deficiency (dated by TCRdb to about 2017). As for the study more broadly: High-throughput TCR beta sequencing was used to compare the diversity and composition of the Treg, conventional CD4+ and CD8+ T cell repertoires of RAG-deficient patients with those of healthy controls. Overall study outcomes, separate from this receptor: Rather than being bona fide Treg cells, the sorted CD25-high CD127-low cells in Omenn syndrome patients may represent peripherally activated cells. In Omenn syndrome and CID/AS patients compared with controls, roughly 99-fold fewer unique TCR beta sequences were detected from Treg cells, versus 8 to 10-fold fewer for other subsets. Shorter CDR3 lengths were found in all patient T-cell subsets, and >75% Treg-Tconv repertoire overlap at nucleotide and amino acid level was observed in Omenn syndrome patients. Compared with control T-cell subpopulations, the RAG-deficient patients had markedly lower Shannon entropy and higher Simpson indices. Some T-cell subset analyses were not done for some subjects.

At the junction V is shortened by 8 bases and J by 5 bases; bases outside the gene matches: 22. The CDR3 numbers 18 residues from cysteine through phenylalanine. This entry keeps only the CDR3 DNA: 54 bases, framed from base 1. CDR1 and CDR2 are read off the germline V gene (reference sequence) as MNHEY and SMNVEV. For this clone: Its antigen target is currently unknown. Qualities for individual bases were not recorded, and no much larger clone is one base off.

Before genomic DNA was extracted, conventional CD4+ T cells were isolated from blood as CD25-low CD127-high cells. For repertoire analyses, the comparison group consisted of about 8 healthy control donors. To prepare the library, the immunoSEQ multiplex PCR assay was applied. Genomic DNA from the sorted T-cell subsets was used to amplify and sequence rearranged TCR beta chain products. Under the source paper's analysis protocol: Shannon entropy and Simpson indices were used to measure the diversity of productive TCR beta rearrangements in each repertoire. To assess clonal expansion, the frequencies of the 100 most abundant productive TCR beta clonotypes were added up as a share of total reads. The TRB repertoires were evaluated with a self-reactivity index based on amino acid usage at CDR3beta positions 6 and 7. Two-way ANOVA was applied to the repertoire analyses, whereas Student t or Mann-Whitney tests were applied to the flow cytometric analyses. Not all clones reach the TCRdb copy of this immuneACCESS table, which keeps in-frame sequences only. Checked studies attribute under half of the gap to unresolved V genes and leave the rest unexplained. D and trimming were read from the DNA, whereas the V and J calls and clone size are those reported in that table. This sample comprises around 30,000 clones, around 96% of them detected only once. About 0.17% of the sample lies in the top ten.

This sample also belongs to another study, concerning regulatory T cells. That second report states: In the multiplex PCR, 52 forward TRBV primers and 13 reverse TRBJ primers were used, and assay-based and computational corrections were applied for amplification bias. In patients, repertoires had restricted unique TRB V-J pairs and skewed V and J gene usage, with regulatory T cells showing the most marked changes. Between CD3G-deficient patients and healthy controls, the study compared T-cell receptor beta repertoires in sorted regulatory T cells, conventional CD4+ T cells and CD8+ T cells. Ficoll density separation was used to isolate peripheral blood mononuclear cells. Rearranged TRB loci were amplified from genomic DNA by multiplex PCR within the immunoSEQ assay. An Illumina HiSeq platform was used to sequence the TRB amplicons. Custom algorithms error-filtered the raw sequences and aligned the raw sequences to reference gene sequences, after which the immunoSEQ online tools were used for analysis. Productive and nonproductive TRB rearrangement frequencies were evaluated among both unique and total sequences. Prism software was used to run t tests, Mann-Whitney tests or two-way ANOVA for comparisons between groups.

Specimen: CD25- CD4+ T cells sorted from blood. This receptor was identified in a human donor in good health. The chain is encoded by TRBV27 joined to TRBJ2-3; the junction holds 7 bases that match TRBD2. The sequenced DNA: TGTGCCAGCCGAGTTATTGGGGGGGGACTTTCCTCTAGAGATACGCAGTATTTT. It specifies CASRVIGGGLSSRDTQYF.